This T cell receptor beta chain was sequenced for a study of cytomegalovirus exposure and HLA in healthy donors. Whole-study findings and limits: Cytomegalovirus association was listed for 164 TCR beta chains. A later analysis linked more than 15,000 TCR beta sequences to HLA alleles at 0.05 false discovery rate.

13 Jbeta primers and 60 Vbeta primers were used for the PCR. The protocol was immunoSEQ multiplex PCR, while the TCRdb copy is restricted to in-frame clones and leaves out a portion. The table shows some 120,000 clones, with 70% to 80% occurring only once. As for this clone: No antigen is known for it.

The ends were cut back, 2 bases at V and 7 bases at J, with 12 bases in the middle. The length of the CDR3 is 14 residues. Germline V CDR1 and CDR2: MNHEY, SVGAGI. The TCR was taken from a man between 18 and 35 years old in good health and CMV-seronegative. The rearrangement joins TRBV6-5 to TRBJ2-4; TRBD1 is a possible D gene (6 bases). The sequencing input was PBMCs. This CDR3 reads CASSYLTDRNIQYF. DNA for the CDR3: TGTGCCAGCAGTTACCTTACCGACAGGAACATTCAGTACTTC.